A selection of T cell receptor beta chains follows, all from one sample in a study of blood T cells in healthy people across ages. Using its own MiXCR run on the 5' RACE reads, TCRdb lists one record per CDR3 protein. The sample has roughly 800,000 distinct CDR3 sequences; less than 70% are singletons. The sequenced sample consisted of blood. The receptors stem from an elderly man in good health. The CDR3 runs from the conserved cysteine through the conserved F or W. D genes are given only for firm matches. Clone sizes are given selectively: once, few, many, or a class where the clone is expanded.

size | J | V | D | CDR3 | DNA
. | TRBJ2-4 | TRBV20-1 | . | CSARDTVGGSQGQYF | TGCAGTGCTAGAGATACGGTTGGCGGCTCCCAGGGGCAGTACTTC
once | TRBJ2-6 | TRBV27 | TRBD1 | CASSLKMGQGSGANVLTF | TGTGCCAGCAGTTTAAAGATGGGACAGGGATCTGGGGCCAACGTCCTGACTTTC
. | TRBJ1-2 | TRBV20-1 | . | CSAEGQLKTGYYGYTF | TGCAGTGCGGAAGGACAGCTCAAAACGGGCTACTATGGCTACACCTTC
. | TRBJ1-2 | TRBV28 | TRBD1 | CASSWGQPYGYTF | TGTGCCAGCAGTTGGGGACAGCCCTATGGCTACACCTTC
. | TRBJ2-1 | TRBV15 | TRBD2 | CATSRGQASGAVNEQFF | TGTGCCACCAGCAGAGGGCAAGCTAGCGGGGCGGTCAATGAGCAGTTCTTC
. | TRBJ1-5 | TRBV20-1 | TRBD1 | CSAREDRYQPQHF | TGCAGTGCTAGAGAGGACAGGTATCAGCCCCAGCATTTT
. | TRBJ1-2 | TRBV7-8 | TRBD1 | CASSYPQGAHYGYTF | TGTGCCAGCAGCTATCCGCAGGGGGCACACTATGGCTACACCTTC
few | TRBJ2-7 | TRBV3-1 | TRBD2 | CASSRGLAPTYEQYF | TGTGCCAGCAGCCGTGGACTAGCGCCTACCTACGAGCAGTACTTC
. | TRBJ2-1 | TRBV15 | . | CAITFGEASSYNEQFF | TGTGCCATAACCTTTGGCGAGGCGAGCTCCTACAATGAGCAGTTCTTC
once | TRBJ2-1 | TRBV9 | . | CASSVGTGSNEQFF | TGTGCCAGCAGCGTAGGAACAGGATCCAATGAGCAGTTCTTC
. | TRBJ2-7 | TRBV4-1 | . | CASSQDIGPWYEQYF | TGCGCCAGCAGCCAAGACATAGGGCCGTGGTACGAGCAGTACTTC
many | TRBJ2-5 | TRBV10-1 | . | CASSDWVGGTQYF | TGCGCCAGCAGTGACTGGGTCGGTGGGACCCAGTACTTC
. | TRBJ2-3 | TRBV14 | . | CASSQSSGLRRTDTQYF | TGTGCCAGCAGCCAATCGTCGGGACTCAGACGCACAGATACGCAGTATTTT
. | TRBJ2-7 | TRBV7-2 | . | CASRPGLISSYEQYF | TGTGCCAGCAGACCAGGACTCATAAGCTCCTACGAGCAGTACTTC
. | TRBJ1-2 | TRBV9 | . | CASSVFDTTGGYGYTF | TGTGCCAGCAGCGTATTCGACACCACCGGCGGCTATGGCTACACCTTC
. | TRBJ2-3 | TRBV12-3/TRBV12-4 | . | CASPPRQGGRYAYF | TGTGCCAGCCCCCCGAGGCAGGGTGGAAGATACGCGTATTTT
few | TRBJ1-2 | TRBV20-1 | . | CSARGYRSADYGYTF | TGCAGTGCTAGAGGCTACAGGAGCGCGGACTATGGCTACACCTTC
. | TRBJ2-7 | TRBV12-3/TRBV12-4 | TRBD2 | CASRPTSENEQYF | TGTGCCAGCAGGCCGACTAGCGAGAACGAGCAGTACTTC
. | TRBJ2-1 | TRBV30 | TRBD2 | CAWSWAGGPGNEQFF | TGTGCCTGGAGTTGGGCGGGAGGGCCTGGCAATGAGCAGTTCTTC
. | TRBJ1-2 | TRBV28 | . | CASSLGVDYGYTF | TGTGCCAGCAGTTTGGGGGTGGACTATGGCTACACCTTC
few | TRBJ2-1 | TRBV12-3/TRBV12-4 | . | CASSWRGDNEQFF | TGTGCCAGCAGTTGGCGGGGCGACAATGAGCAGTTCTTC
many | TRBJ2-3 | TRBV6-6 | . | CASSSFPRQLAKDTQYF | TGTGCCAGCAGTTCGTTCCCTCGACAGCTGGCTAAAGATACGCAGTATTTT
. | TRBJ2-1 | TRBV12-3/TRBV12-4 | TRBD2 | CASSPGTFGGGRYNEQFF | TGTGCCAGCAGTCCCGGGACCTTTGGGGGCGGGAGGTACAATGAGCAGTTCTTC
. | TRBJ1-5 | TRBV7-2 | . | CASSLGGGNNQPQHF | TGTGCCAGCAGCTTAGGGGGGGGTAACAATCAGCCCCAGCATTTT
many | TRBJ2-6 | TRBV5-1 | TRBD1 | CASSWRQGSSGANVLTF | TGCGCCAGCAGCTGGAGACAGGGCTCCTCTGGGGCCAACGTCCTGACTTTC
. | TRBJ2-5 | TRBV24-1 | TRBD2 | CATSDTGTSGRQETQYF | TGTGCCACCAGTGATACCGGGACTAGCGGCCGGCAAGAGACCCAGTACTTC
few | TRBJ2-7 | TRBV2 | . | CASSRGPPSYEQYF | TGTGCCAGCTCACGGGGACCTCCCTCCTACGAGCAGTACTTC
. | TRBJ1-5 | TRBV20-1 | . | CSTIPGGKASNQPQHF | TGCAGTACTATACCCGGGGGAAAAGCAAGCAATCAGCCCCAGCATTTT
. | TRBJ2-5 | TRBV14 | TRBD2 | CASSQDFRAGVETQYF | TGTGCCAGCAGCCAAGATTTCCGAGCGGGAGTGGAGACCCAGTACTTC
. | TRBJ2-5 | TRBV29-1 | . | CSVGKGGRETQYF | TGCAGCGTTGGAAAAGGGGGGCGAGAGACCCAGTACTTC
. | TRBJ1-1 | TRBV11-1 | . | CASSGDVNTEAFF | TGTGCCAGCAGCGGGGATGTGAACACTGAAGCTTTCTTT
. | TRBJ1-5 | TRBV5-1 | . | CASSLEPPGWGKQPQHF | TGCGCCAGCAGCTTGGAGCCGCCAGGGTGGGGCAAGCAGCCCCAGCATTTT
few | TRBJ1-2 | TRBV29-1 | . | CSVSVGGLSGYTF | TGCAGCGTTTCCGTCGGGGGTTTATCTGGCTACACCTTC
. | TRBJ1-1 | TRBV7-2 | . | CASSFPPGRDTEAFF | TGTGCCAGCAGCTTTCCCCCAGGCAGGGACACTGAAGCTTTCTTT
. | TRBJ1-6 | TRBV29-1 | . | CSVEVRPNSPLHF | TGCAGCGTTGAAGTTAGACCGAATTCACCCCTCCACTTT
. | TRBJ2-2 | TRBV27 | TRBD2 | CASSLRLAGGSGNTGELFF | TGTGCCAGCAGTTTACGGCTAGCGGGAGGGAGCGGGAACACCGGGGAGCTGTTTTTT
few | TRBJ2-1 | TRBV29-1 | . | CSVRLVLEQFF | TGCAGCGTTCGACTAGTCCTTGAGCAGTTCTTC
. | TRBJ2-7 | TRBV27 | TRBD1 | CASSLSAGTGGPYEQYF | TGTGCCAGCAGTTTATCAGCCGGGACAGGGGGACCCTACGAGCAGTACTTC
many | TRBJ1-1 | TRBV5-1 | . | CASSLEVNTEAFF | TGCGCCAGCAGCTTGGAGGTGAACACTGAAGCTTTCTTT
. | TRBJ2-1 | TRBV15 | TRBD2 | CATSQRTSDSNEQFF | TGTGCCACCAGCCAACGGACTAGCGACTCCAATGAGCAGTTCTTC
few | TRBJ2-5 | TRBV5-1 | . | CASSLQGTTGETQYF | TGCGCCAGCAGCTTGCAGGGCACTACCGGAGAGACCCAGTACTTC